This T cell receptor beta chain was observed in a study of low-dose radiotherapy and immunotherapy resistance in tumors. Study background: Daily intake of oral aspirin 300 mg by patients lasted four cycles and began on cycle 1 day 1.

Primers used for first-strand cDNA, a TRAV- and TRBV-specific set, covered both alpha and beta chains. TCR amplification used roughly 21 PCR cycles, a constant-region primer and a V-primer adapter. TCRdb re-called the reads through MiXCR, storing one row per CDR3 protein. The sample carries around 100,000 distinct CDR3 sequences, around 20% recorded once. From germline, CDR1 is MNHEY and CDR2 SMNVEV (reference sequence). CDR3 size: 14 residues. Trimming took off 6 bases at V and 3 bases at J, with 14 bases between the two ends. As to time point: after trial treatment. The sample's treatment: LDRT plus nivolumab, ipilimumab, low-dose cyclophosphamide and aspirin (RACIN trial). This clonotype appeared many times.

The V and J genes are TRBV27 and TRBJ1-1; D gene uncertain. Here the sequenced sample was PBMCs, taken after low-dose radiotherapy plus immunotherapy. This clonotype originated in a male donor with prostate cancer. For the CDR3, the DNA is TGTGCCAGCAGAATGACCTCTCGGGACACTGAAGCTTTCTTT. It is translated as CASRMTSRDTEAFF.